The text below deals with one TCR beta chain. These data originate in a study of control samples from healthy donors and cancer patients. Sequencing used immunoSEQ multiplex PCR; TCRdb keeps in-frame clones, though not all of them. The sample has 250,000 to 300,000 clones; around 79% are singletons. This clonotype was sampled from a woman aged 55-69 years with lung cancer. Sequenced input: PBMCs.

The CDR3 sequence: CASSFSGDYDEQYF. In DNA form, the CDR3 reads TGCGCCAGCAGCTTCAGCGGGGACTACGACGAGCAGTACTTC. The chain is built from TRBV5-1 and TRBJ2-7; 7 bases line up with TRBD2. In germline, CDR1 is SGHRS, CDR2 YFSETQ. Trimming took 2 bases from V and 5 from J; bases not matched to a gene: 7. The CDR3 covers 14 residues.